A single sample gave rise to the 18 T cell receptor beta chains below, sequenced in a study of cytomegalovirus exposure and HLA in healthy donors. PCR amplification relied on 60 Vbeta primers (plus 13 Jbeta primers). TCRdb's table, derived via immunoSEQ multiplex PCR, lists solely in-frame clones and lacks some. This sample has about 160,000 clones, with 70% to 80% found just once. The sequencing sample was made of PBMCs. These TCRs come from a human donor in good health.

Only a few counts were recorded for this clone. This chain joins TRBV21-1 and TRBJ1-5; the D call of TRBD1 is as the table states it, not checked on the DNA. TRBV21-1 is recorded as a pseudogene. This CDR3 spans 16 amino acids. The CDR3 DNA follows: TGTGCCAGCAGCCCAGGGGGCGCTGGGTTATATCAGCCCCAGCATTTT. Translating gives CASSPGGAGLYQPQHF.

This clone has more than one count but fewer than ten. The V gene is TRBV19, the J gene TRBJ1-1; the D gene is possibly TRBD1 (6 bases). The CDR3 runs to 15 residues. Germline V lookup: CDR1 LNHDA, CDR2 SQIVND (reference sequence). Trimming removed 6 bases at V and 1 base at J, with 15 bases between. CDR3 region: CASSSQGLSNTEAFF. The CDR3 nucleotides are TGTGCCAGTAGCTCACAGGGTCTCTCGAACACTGAAGCTTTCTTT.

This clone has only a few counts. The V call is TRBV19, the J call TRBJ1-2; D might be TRBD1 (6 bases). This CDR3 is 13 amino acids long. The germline V and J ends were trimmed by 3 bases and 7 bases, with 12 bases remaining between them. CDR1 and CDR2 from the germline V gene are LNHDA and SQIVND (reference sequence). CDR3 nucleotide sequence: TGTGCCAGTAGTATGACGGACAGTCTTGGCTACACCTTC. Encoded protein: CASSMTDSLGYTF.

The chain joins TRBV10-1 to TRBJ1-1; 10 positions match TRBD1. The germline CDR1 and CDR2 sequences are WNHNN and SYGVQD (reference sequence). V shed 2 bases, J shed 7 bases, and the junction held 7 bases outside the gene matches. The CDR3 is 15 amino acids. In nucleotides, the CDR3 is TGCGCCAGCAGTGAGACGACAGGGGGCAAGGTTGAAGCTTTCTTT. It codes for CASSETTGGKVEAFF.

The chain employs TRBV2 and TRBJ2-6; 7 nucleotides match TRBD1. CDR1 and CDR2 from the germline V gene are SNHLY and FYNNEI. J was trimmed by 2 bases and V by 4 bases; bases with no gene match: 14. This CDR3 has 19 amino acids. The CDR3 bases are TGTGCCAGCAGTGCGCCCCCTCAGGACAGGAGCACTGGGGCCAACGTCCTGACTTTC. It yields the protein CASSAPPQDRSTGANVLTF.

This clone has a single count. The rearrangement links TRBV18 to TRBJ2-3; D perhaps matches TRBD2 (5 bases). Germline values: CDR1 KGHSH, CDR2 LQKENI. This CDR3 contains 15 residues. V was pared by 7 bases and J by 2 bases, with 16 bases between. CDR3 nucleotides: TGTGCCAGCTTAGATGGCACGGGAAACACAGATACGCAGTATTTT. This gives the protein CASLDGTGNTDTQYF.

This clone was seen once. The genes are TRBV7-6 and TRBJ1-3, with D maybe TRBD1 (6 bases). Germline lookup yields CDR1 SGHVS and CDR2 FNYEAQ. V was clipped by 9 bases and J by 0 bases, with 15 bases between them. The CDR3 covers 15 residues. The CDR3 is CASLQGISSGNTIYF. The CDR3, as DNA: TGTGCCAGTTTACAGGGAATCAGCTCTGGAAACACCATATATTTT. Looking up the rest from reference TRBV7-6 and TRBJ1-3 gives the full variable domain: GAGVSQSPRYKVTKRGQDVALRCDPISGHVSLYWYRQALGQGPEFLTYFNYEAQQDKSGLPNDRFSAERPEGSISTLTIQRTEQRDSAMYRCASLQGISSGNTIYFGEGSWLTVV.

In this sample, this clone turned up once. The chain recombines TRBV19 with TRBJ1-2; 11 bases map to TRBD1. Germline assignment: CDR1 LNHDA and CDR2 SQIVND (reference sequence). The length of the CDR3 is 16 residues. Trimming removed 5 bases from V and 2 bases from J; junction bases left unmatched: 7. Here the CDR3 DNA reads TGTGCCAGTAGTCAACCGGGACAGGGGGTGAACTATGGCTACACCTTC. Translation gives CASSQPGQGVNYGYTF.

J is TRBJ2-7 and V is TRBV11-2; a weak D match, TRBD2 (7 bases). Trimming left V 0 bases short and J 5 bases short, with 14 bases between. This CDR3 spans 15 amino acids. The V gene's germline CDR1 is SGHAT and CDR2 FQNNGV. CDR3 DNA sequence: TGTGCCAGCAGCTTAGACGGGGGGCTTCCACACGAGCAGTACTTC. Translated, it gives CASSLDGGLPHEQYF.

The gene calls are TRBV6-1 and TRBJ2-6; the D gene is possibly TRBD1 (6 bases). The CDR3 covers 15 residues. Germline V gives CDR1 MNHNS, CDR2 SASEGT. The V and J ends lost 2 bases and 4 bases respectively, with 9 bases between them. CDR3 in DNA: TGTGCCAGCAGTGAACTAGGGACAGGGGCCAACGTCCTGACTTTC. Translating it yields CASSELGTGANVLTF.

This clone was seen a handful of times. In nucleotides, the CDR3 is TGTGCCTCAACCTCGGGACAGATCACTGAAGCTTTCTTT. As protein: CASTSGQITEAFF. The gene calls are TRBV30 and TRBJ1-1; 7 bases align to TRBD1. The CDR3 is made up of 13 amino acids. Germline CDR1 is GTSNPN and CDR2 is SVGIG (reference sequence). V shed 7 bases, J shed 4 bases, and the junction held 9 bases outside the gene matches.

The chain links TRBV19 to TRBJ1-5; 7 nucleotides line up with TRBD1. The CDR3 extends over 15 amino acids. Germline CDR1 LNHDA, CDR2 SQIVND (reference sequence). The V gene end was trimmed by 6 bases and the J gene end by 4 bases; junction bases not matched to a gene: 9. In DNA, the CDR3 is TGTGCCAGTAGAAAAGGGGACAGAAGGAATCAGCCCCAGCATTTT. Translated: CASRKGDRRNQPQHF.

The genes are TRBV2 and TRBJ2-2, with a possible D match to TRBD2 (5 bases). This CDR3 is built from 14 residues. Germline CDR1 and CDR2: SNHLY and FYNNEI. Deletions cut 7 bases from V and 4 bases from J, with 13 bases between. CDR3 in DNA: TGTGCCAGCAACGCCGGGGTGTTCACCGGGGAGCTGTTTTTT. This encodes CASNAGVFTGELFF.

The table lists this clone with a count of one. The J gene is TRBJ1-1, the V gene TRBV5-4; TRBD1 might be the D (5 bases). Trimming took off 0 bases at V and 0 bases at J, with 15 bases between the two ends. The CDR3 totals 17 residues. Looked up from germline, CDR1 is SGHNT and CDR2 is YYREEE (reference sequence). The CDR3 sequence is CASSLERGPIMNTEAFF. DNA of the CDR3: TGTGCCAGCAGCTTGGAAAGGGGTCCTATCATGAACACTGAAGCTTTCTTT. Combining the CDR3 with reference TRBV5-4 and TRBJ1-1 gives the whole variable domain ETGVTQSPTHLIKTRGQQVTLRCSSQSGHNTVSWYQQALGQGPQFIFQYYREEENGRGNFPPRFSGLQFPNYSSELNVNALELDDSALYLCASSLERGPIMNTEAFFGQGTRLTVV.

The CDR3 DNA follows: TGTGCTACGACAGGTTCAAACTACGAGCAGTACTTC. It specifies CATTGSNYEQYF. The rearrangement uses TRBV19 and TRBJ2-7, with D possibly matching TRBD1 (6 bases). The germline V gene has CDR1 LNHDA and CDR2 SQIVND (reference sequence). This CDR3 contains 12 residues.

The chain couples TRBV7-8 to TRBJ1-2; D is possibly TRBD1 (5 bases). Germline V gene data show CDR1 as SGHVS and CDR2 as FQNEAQ. V was shortened by 2 bases and J by 6 bases, with 10 bases between the two germline ends. This CDR3 comprises 13 residues. CDR3 bases: TGTGCCAGCAGCTTAAACTCCAGGGATGGCTACACCTTC. It translates to CASSLNSRDGYTF.

The genes are TRBV5-6 and TRBJ1-2, with D tentatively TRBD1 (5 bases). CDR1 SGHDT and CDR2 YYEEEE come from the germline V gene. The CDR3 totals 12 residues. V lost 4 bases and J lost 8, with 12 bases in between. The CDR3 DNA reads TGTGCCAGCAGCCGCGGGGCGGGGGGCTACACCTTC. Protein sequence: CASSRGAGGYTF.

CDR3 DNA: TGTGCCATCCCCGAGGGAGGGGGGGCATACAATGAGCAGTTCTTC. It specifies CAIPEGGGAYNEQFF. The gene calls are TRBV2 and TRBJ2-1; D possibly corresponds to TRBD2 (7 bases). This CDR3 comprises 15 residues. The germline V gene encodes CDR1 SNHLY and CDR2 FYNNEI. Trimming took off 10 bases at V and 4 bases at J, with 20 bases between the two ends.